The clone carrying this T cell receptor (beta chain) has at least ten counts. This specimen comes from a study of blood T cell repertoires in COVID-19. About the research overall: From the United States, Italy and Spain came samples of acute and convalescent COVID-19. From T cells, B-cell-depleted T cells, or PBMCs came the material, which was cDNA or gDNA.

The authors' processing: Reference gene primer amplification in the assay estimated nucleated cell counts. Sequencing used immunoSEQ multiplex PCR; TCRdb keeps in-frame clones, though not all of them. V and J calls and clone size are those listed in that table; D and trimming were worked out from the DNA. The sample yields about 150,000 clones, approximately 80% seen once. What was sequenced was peripheral blood. The source of this sequence is a man aged 55 to 70 with acute or convalescent COVID-19.

CDR3: CASSHLGDRAIGYTF. For the CDR3, the DNA is TGTGCCAGCAGCCATTTGGGTGACAGGGCTATTGGCTACACCTTC. The chain has TRBV3-1 (or the pseudogene TRBV3-2) and TRBJ1-2; 7 nucleotides line up with TRBD1. V shed 3 bases and J 7 bases; nucleotides not matched to a gene: 11. Per the germline V gene, CDR1 is LGHDT and CDR2 is YNNKEL (reference sequence). There are 15 residues in the CDR3.